This entry describes one T cell receptor (beta chain). With 5 bases clipped from V and 13 bases from J, the junction kept 10 bases outside the gene matches. CDR3 length: 13 residues. Looked up from germline, CDR1 is SSHAT and CDR2 is FNYEAQ (reference sequence). The sample originates from a study of blood T cell repertoires in COVID-19. Turning to the study itself: Samples came from the United States, Italy and Spain, spanning acute and convalescent COVID-19. Nucleic acid was either cDNA or gDNA, and it came from T cells, B-cell-depleted T cells, or PBMCs.

Authors' analysis steps: Estimation of nucleated cell counts was performed using reference gene primer amplification. Generated by immunoSEQ multiplex PCR, the TCRdb table keeps only in-frame clones and is missing some. From that table come the V and J calls and clone size; the DNA was used to work out D and trimming. The data contain around 250,000 clones, almost 85% of them singletons. This sequence was found in a woman aged 80 or older with acute or convalescent COVID-19. V usage is TRBV7-7 and J usage is TRBJ1-2; TRBD1 matches at 10 bases. The sample consisted of peripheral blood. CDR3 in DNA: TGTGCCAGCAGCCGGACTAGACAGGGGGCGCCCACCTTC. The encoded protein is CASSRTRQGAPTF.